A single sample is the source of the 2 T cell receptor beta chains below, sequenced in a study of siplizumab effects on memory and regulatory T cells. Libraries were prepared by immunoSEQ multiplex PCR; TCRdb keeps only in-frame clonotypes and omits some of them. The sample shows more than 45,000 clones, 95% to 98% of them seen only once. Material: naive CD4+ T cells sorted from blood. These receptors all come from a human donor in good health.

The chain links TRBV2 to TRBJ2-7, with D possibly matching TRBD1 (6 bases). The CDR3 covers 14 residues. Germline V lookup: CDR1 SNHLY, CDR2 FYNNEI. V gave up 4 bases and J gave up 2 bases, with 12 bases separating them. CDR3 sequence: CASSGDRQTYEQYF. For the CDR3, the DNA is TGTGCCAGCAGTGGCGACAGGCAAACCTACGAGCAGTACTTC.

The chain has TRBV23-1 and TRBJ1-5; no clear D gene. TRBV23-1 is recorded as an ORF, its role being uncertain. This CDR3 region has 16 residues. With 5 bases removed from V and 0 bases from J, the gap between germline ends came to 14 bases. This CDR3 reads CASSSQLVYSNQPQHF. The DNA for the CDR3 is TGCGCCAGCAGTTCCCAGTTAGTTTATAGCAATCAGCCCCAGCATTTT.